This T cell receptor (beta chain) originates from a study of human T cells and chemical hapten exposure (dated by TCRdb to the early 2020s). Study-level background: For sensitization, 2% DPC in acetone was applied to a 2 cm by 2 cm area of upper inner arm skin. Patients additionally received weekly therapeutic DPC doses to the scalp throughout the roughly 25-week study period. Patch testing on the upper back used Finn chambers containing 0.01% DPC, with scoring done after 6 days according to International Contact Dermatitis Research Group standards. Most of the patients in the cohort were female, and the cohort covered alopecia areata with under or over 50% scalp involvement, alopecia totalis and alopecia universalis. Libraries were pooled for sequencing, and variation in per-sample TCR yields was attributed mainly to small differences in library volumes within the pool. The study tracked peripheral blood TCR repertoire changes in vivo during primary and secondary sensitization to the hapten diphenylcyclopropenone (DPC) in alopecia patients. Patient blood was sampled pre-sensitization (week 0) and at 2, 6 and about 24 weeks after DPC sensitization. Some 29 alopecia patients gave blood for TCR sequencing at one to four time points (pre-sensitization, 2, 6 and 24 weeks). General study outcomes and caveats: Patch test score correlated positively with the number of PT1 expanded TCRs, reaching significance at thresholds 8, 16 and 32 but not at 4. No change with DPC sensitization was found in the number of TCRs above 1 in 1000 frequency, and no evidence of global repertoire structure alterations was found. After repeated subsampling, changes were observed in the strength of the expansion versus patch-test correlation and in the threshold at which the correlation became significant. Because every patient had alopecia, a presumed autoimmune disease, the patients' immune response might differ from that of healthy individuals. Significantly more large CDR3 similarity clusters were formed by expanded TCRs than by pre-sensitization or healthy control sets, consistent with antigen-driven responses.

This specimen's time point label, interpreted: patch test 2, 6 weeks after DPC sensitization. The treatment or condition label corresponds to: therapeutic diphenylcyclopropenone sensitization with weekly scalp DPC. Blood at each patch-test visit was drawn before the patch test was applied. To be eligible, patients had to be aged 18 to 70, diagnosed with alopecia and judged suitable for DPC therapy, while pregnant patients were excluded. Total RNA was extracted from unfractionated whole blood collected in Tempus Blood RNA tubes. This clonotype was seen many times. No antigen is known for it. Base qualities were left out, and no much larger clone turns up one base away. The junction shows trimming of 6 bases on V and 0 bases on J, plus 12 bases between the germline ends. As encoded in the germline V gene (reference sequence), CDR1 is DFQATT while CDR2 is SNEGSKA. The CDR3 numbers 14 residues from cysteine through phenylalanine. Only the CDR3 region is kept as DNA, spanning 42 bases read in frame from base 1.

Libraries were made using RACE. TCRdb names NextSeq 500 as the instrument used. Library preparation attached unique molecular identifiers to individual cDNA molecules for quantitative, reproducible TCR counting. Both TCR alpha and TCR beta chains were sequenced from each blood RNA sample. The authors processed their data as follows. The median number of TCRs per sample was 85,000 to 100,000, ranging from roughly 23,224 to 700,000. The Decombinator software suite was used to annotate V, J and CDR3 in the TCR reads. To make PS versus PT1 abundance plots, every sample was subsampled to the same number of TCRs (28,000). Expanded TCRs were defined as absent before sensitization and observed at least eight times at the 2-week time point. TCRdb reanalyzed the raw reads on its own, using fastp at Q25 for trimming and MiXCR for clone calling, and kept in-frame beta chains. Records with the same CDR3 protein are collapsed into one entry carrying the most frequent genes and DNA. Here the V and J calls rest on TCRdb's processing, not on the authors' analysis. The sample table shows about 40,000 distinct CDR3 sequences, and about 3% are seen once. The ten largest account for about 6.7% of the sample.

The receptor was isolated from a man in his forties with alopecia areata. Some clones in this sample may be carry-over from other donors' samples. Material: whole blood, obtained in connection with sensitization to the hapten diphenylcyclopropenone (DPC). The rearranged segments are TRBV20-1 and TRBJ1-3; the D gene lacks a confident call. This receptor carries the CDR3 CSAPRISSGNTIYF. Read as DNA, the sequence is TGCAGTGCCCCCCGGATTAGCTCTGGAAACACCATATATTTT.